Below, 6 T cell receptor beta chains from the same sample are listed, as sequenced in a study of T cell repertoires in cytomegalovirus infection. TCRdb reprocessed the reads with MiXCR, giving one entry per CDR3 protein. The sample has more than 150,000 distinct CDR3 sequences; approximately 19% are singletons. Sequenced input: PBMCs. These receptors were obtained from a human donor in good health (CMV status not recorded). Some clones in this sample may be carry-over from other donors' samples.

The chain uses TRBV7-2 and TRBJ2-1, with 11 bases lining up with TRBD2. The V gene's germline CDR1 is SGHTA and CDR2 FQGNSA. Unmatched junction bases numbered 17, after V lost 7 bases and J lost 15 bases. CDR3 length: 15 amino acids. The DNA for the CDR3 is TGTGCCAGCACTCCTGGACTAGCGGGTGTGTTGGGGCCGTTCTTC. Translation: CASTPGLAGVLGPFF.

This clonotype was found many times. The rearrangement uses TRBV28 and TRBJ1-5; no clear D gene. The CDR3 is made up of 14 amino acids. The V end was cut by 2 bases, the J end by 0 bases, with 5 bases between. In germline, CDR1 is MDHEN, CDR2 SYDVKM. CDR3 nucleotide sequence: TGTGCCAGCAGTTTAAGCTATAGCAATCAGCCCCAGCATTTT. Protein sequence: CASSLSYSNQPQHF.

There are many counts of this clonotype. This chain connects TRBV7-8 to TRBJ2-7; TRBD2 might be the D (7 bases). The CDR3 is made up of 15 amino acids. Germline CDR1 is SGHVS and CDR2 is FQNEAQ. V was trimmed by 3 bases and J by 4 bases, leaving 16 bases between them. CDR3 loop: CASSLAGAGAYEQYF. CDR3 nucleotide sequence: TGTGCCAGCAGCTTGGCGGGGGCGGGGGCTTACGAGCAGTACTTC.

The chain joins TRBV5-1 to TRBJ2-5; 7 positions agree with TRBD1. This CDR3 contains 15 residues. Germline V gene sequence: CDR1 SGHRS, CDR2 YFSETQ. J lost 3 bases, V lost 4 bases, and 9 bases had no gene match. The CDR3 DNA reads as TGCGCCAGCAGCCCGGGACAGCTGAACGAAGAGACCCAGTACTTC. Translated, it gives CASSPGQLNEETQYF.

This clonotype is a singleton in its sample. Given a much more abundant clone one base away, this may be a read error. The chain combines TRBV7-9 with TRBJ1-2; a weak D match, TRBD1 (5 bases). The CDR3 loop spans 15 amino acids. Germline V gene sequence: CDR1 SEHNR, CDR2 FQNEAQ (reference sequence). The CDR3 spells CDSSLASGGVDGYTF. The CDR3 nucleotides read TGTGACAGCAGCTTAGCGTCCGGGGGAGTGGATGGCTACACCTTC.

This clonotype was seen many times. This rearrangement joins TRBV12-3 or TRBV12-4 to TRBJ1-1; 7 positions agree with TRBD1. V was pared by 6 bases and J by 1 base, with 11 bases of the junction left unmatched. CDR3 size: 16 residues. The CDR3 DNA sequence: TGTGCCAGCAGGCCACGAACCGGGACAGCGAACACTGAAGCTTTCTTT. This gives the protein CASRPRTGTANTEAFF.